The TCR beta chain under discussion was sequenced for a study of T cell responses to AZD1222 COVID-19 vaccine. This clone has a single count. Its matching antigen is unknown. V lost 4 bases to trimming and J lost 2 bases; unmatched junction nucleotides: 4. CDR1 is LGHDT, CDR2 YNNKEL, per germline (reference sequence). The CDR3 is made up of 16 amino acids. Sequencing used immunoSEQ multiplex PCR; TCRdb keeps in-frame clones, though not all of them. The table includes over 130,000 clones, roughly nine tenths detected once. Study-wide findings and caveats: The study reported that nearly half of spike-specific TCRs target unmutated variant regions. In all cases, repertoires were sampled only after the peak T cell response.

Here the sequenced sample was peripheral blood, taken 28 days after the second AZD1222 dose. The clonotype comes from an adult who received the AZD1222 COVID-19 vaccine. The chain is built from TRBV3-1 (or the pseudogene TRBV3-2) and TRBJ2-1; 11 bases are a match to TRBD2. In nucleotides, the CDR3 is TGTGCCAGCAGCCCCCTGACTAGCGGGGCCTACAATGAGCAGTTCTTC. It is translated as CASSPLTSGAYNEQFF.